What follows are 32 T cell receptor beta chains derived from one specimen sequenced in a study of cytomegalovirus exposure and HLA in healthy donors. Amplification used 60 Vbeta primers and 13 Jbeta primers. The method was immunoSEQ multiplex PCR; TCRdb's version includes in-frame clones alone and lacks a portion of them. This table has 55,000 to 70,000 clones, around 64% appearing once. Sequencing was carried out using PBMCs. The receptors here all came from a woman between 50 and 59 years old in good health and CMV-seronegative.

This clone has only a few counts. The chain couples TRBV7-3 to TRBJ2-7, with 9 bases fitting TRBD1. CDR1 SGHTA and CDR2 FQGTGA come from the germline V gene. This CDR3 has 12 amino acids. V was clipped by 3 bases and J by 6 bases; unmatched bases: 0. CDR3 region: CASSLDRGEQYF. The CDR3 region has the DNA TGTGCCAGCAGCTTGGACAGGGGCGAGCAGTACTTC.

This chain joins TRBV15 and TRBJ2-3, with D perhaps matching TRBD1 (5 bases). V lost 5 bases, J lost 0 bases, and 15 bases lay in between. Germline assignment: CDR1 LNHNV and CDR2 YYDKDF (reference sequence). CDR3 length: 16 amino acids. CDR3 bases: TGTGCCACCAGCGAGGAAAGGACACTTAGCACAGATACGCAGTATTTT. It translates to CATSEERTLSTDTQYF.

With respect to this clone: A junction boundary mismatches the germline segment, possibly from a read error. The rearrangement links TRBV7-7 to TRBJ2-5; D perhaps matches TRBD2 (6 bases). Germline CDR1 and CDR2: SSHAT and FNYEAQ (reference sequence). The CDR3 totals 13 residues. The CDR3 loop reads CASSFGGQETQYF. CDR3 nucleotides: TGTGCTAGCAGCTTCGGGGGCCAAGAGACCCAGTACTTC.

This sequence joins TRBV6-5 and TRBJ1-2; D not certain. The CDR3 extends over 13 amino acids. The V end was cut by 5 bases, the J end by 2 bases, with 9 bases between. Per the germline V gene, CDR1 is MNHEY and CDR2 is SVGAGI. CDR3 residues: CASSPDTNYGYTF. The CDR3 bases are TGTGCCAGCAGTCCCGACACGAACTATGGCTACACCTTC.

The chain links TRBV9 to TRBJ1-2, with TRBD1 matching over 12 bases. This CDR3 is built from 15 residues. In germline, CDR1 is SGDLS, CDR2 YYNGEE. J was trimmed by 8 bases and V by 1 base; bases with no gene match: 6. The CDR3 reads CASSVTGTGGSGYTF. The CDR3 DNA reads TGTGCCAGCAGCGTAACCGGGACAGGGGGCTCGGGCTACACCTTC.

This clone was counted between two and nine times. The chain's CDR3 is CASTLEGQGVNYGYTF. DNA for the CDR3: TGTGCCAGCACCCTGGAGGGCCAGGGGGTGAACTATGGCTACACCTTC. The V and J genes are TRBV7-8 and TRBJ1-2; 7 bases are shared with TRBD1. The ends lost 7 bases at V and 2 bases at J; junction bases unmatched: 13. The CDR3 contains 16 residues. Germline V gene data show CDR1 as SGHVS and CDR2 as FQNEAQ.

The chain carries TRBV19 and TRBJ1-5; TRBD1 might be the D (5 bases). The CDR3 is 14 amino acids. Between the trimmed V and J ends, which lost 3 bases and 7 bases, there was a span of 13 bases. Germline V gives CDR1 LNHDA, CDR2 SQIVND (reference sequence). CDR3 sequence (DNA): TGTGCCAGTAGTATGGAGGGGAGGGGACAGCCCCAGCATTTT. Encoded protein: CASSMEGRGQPQHF.

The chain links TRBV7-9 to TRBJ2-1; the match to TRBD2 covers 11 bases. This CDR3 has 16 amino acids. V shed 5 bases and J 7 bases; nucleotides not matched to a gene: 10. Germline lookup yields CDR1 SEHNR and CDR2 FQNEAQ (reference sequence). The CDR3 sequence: CASSQRSGRVGNEQFF. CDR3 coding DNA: TGTGCCAGCAGCCAGCGTAGCGGGAGGGTAGGGAATGAGCAGTTCTTC.

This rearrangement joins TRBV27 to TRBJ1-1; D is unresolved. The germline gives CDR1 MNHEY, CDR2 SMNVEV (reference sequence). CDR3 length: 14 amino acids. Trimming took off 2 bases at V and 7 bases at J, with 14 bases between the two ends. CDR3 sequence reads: CASSLTSFASEAFF. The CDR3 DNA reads TGTGCCAGCAGTTTAACATCCTTCGCAAGTGAAGCTTTCTTT.

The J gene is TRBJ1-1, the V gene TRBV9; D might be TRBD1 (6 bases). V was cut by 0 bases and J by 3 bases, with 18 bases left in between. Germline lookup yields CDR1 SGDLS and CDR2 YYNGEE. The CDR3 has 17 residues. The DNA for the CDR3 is TGTGCCAGCAGCGTAGGGACGGCTAGGCAGGGGCACACTGAAGCTTTCTTT. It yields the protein CASSVGTARQGHTEAFF.

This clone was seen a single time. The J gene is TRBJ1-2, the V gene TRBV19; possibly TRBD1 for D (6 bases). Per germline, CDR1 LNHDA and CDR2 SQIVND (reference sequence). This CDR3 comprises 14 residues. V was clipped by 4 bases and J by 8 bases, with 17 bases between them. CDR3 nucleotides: TGTGCCAGTAGTACCCGGGACACCTCTAGGGGCTACACCTTC. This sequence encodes CASSTRDTSRGYTF.

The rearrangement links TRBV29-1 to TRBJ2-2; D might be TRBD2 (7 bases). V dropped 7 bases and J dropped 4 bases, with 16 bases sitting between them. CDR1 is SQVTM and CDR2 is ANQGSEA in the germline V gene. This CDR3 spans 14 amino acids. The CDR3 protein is CSGGGRGGTGELFF. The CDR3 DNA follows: TGCAGCGGGGGGGGCAGGGGTGGCACCGGGGAGCTGTTTTTT.

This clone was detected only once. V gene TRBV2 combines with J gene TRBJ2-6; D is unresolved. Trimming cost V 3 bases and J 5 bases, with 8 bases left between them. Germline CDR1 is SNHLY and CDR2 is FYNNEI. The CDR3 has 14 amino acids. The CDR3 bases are TGTGCCAGCAGTGATTCGGGTTGGGCCAACGTCCTGACTTTC. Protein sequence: CASSDSGWANVLTF.

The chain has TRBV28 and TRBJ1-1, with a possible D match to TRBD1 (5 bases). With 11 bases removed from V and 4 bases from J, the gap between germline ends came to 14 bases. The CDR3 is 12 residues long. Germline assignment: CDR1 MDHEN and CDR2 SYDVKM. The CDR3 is CAAPGRGTEAFF. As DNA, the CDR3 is TGTGCCGCCCCGGGTAGGGGCACTGAAGCTTTCTTT.

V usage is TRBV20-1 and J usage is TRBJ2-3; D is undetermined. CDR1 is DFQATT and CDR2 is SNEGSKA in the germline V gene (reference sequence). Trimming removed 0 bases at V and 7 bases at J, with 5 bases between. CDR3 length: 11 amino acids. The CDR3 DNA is TGCAGTGCTAGAGATCGGTATACGCAGTATTTT. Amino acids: CSARDRYTQYF.

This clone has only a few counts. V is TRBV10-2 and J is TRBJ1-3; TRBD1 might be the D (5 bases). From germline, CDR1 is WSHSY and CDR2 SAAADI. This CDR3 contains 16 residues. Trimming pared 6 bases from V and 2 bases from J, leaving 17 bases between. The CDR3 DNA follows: TGCGCCAGCAGCTCCCGACAGACGTCACCTGGAAACACCATATATTTT. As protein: CASSSRQTSPGNTIYF.

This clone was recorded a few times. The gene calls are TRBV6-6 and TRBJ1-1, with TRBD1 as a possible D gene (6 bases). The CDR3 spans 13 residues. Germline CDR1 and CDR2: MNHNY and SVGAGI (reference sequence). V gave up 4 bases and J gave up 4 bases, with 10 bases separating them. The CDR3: CASSSQGATEAFF. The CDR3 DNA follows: TGTGCCAGCAGTTCACAGGGAGCCACTGAAGCTTTCTTT.

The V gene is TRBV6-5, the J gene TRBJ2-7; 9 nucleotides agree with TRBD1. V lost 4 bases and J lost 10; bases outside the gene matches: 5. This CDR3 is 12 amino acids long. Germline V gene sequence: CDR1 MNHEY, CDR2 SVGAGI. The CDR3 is CASSSTGGGQYF. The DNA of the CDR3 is TGTGCCAGCAGTTCGACAGGGGGGGGACAGTACTTC.

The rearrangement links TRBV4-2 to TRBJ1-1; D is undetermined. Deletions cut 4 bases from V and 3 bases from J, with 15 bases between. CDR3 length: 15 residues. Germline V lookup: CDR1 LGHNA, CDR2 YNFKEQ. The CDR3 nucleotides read TGTGCCAGCAGCCTACCACGGGAAGAGGACACTGAAGCTTTCTTT. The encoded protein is CASSLPREEDTEAFF.

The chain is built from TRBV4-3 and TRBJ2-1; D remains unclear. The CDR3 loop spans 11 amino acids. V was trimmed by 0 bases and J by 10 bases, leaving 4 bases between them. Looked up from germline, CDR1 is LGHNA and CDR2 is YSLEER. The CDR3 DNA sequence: TGCGCCAGCAGCCAAGATCGGGAGCAGTTCTTC. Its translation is CASSQDREQFF.

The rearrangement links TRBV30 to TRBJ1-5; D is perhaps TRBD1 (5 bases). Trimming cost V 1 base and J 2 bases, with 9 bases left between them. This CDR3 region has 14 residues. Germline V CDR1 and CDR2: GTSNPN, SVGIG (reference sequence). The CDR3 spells CAWSGGGGNQPQHF. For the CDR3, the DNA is TGTGCCTGGAGTGGTGGGGGGGGCAATCAGCCCCAGCATTTT.

The CDR3 nucleotides are TGCGCCAGCAGCTTTTCCCTCAGTGAGCAGTTCTTC. Translation: CASSFSLSEQFF. This chain joins TRBV5-1 and TRBJ2-1; D not resolved. CDR3 length: 12 amino acids. Germline CDR1 and CDR2: SGHRS and YFSETQ. V gave up 2 bases and J gave up 9 bases, with 9 bases separating them.

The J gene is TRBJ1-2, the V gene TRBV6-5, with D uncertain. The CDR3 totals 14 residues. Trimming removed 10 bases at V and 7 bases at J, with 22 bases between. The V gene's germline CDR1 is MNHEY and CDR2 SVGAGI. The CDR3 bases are TGTGCCACGCGAAAACCCATCCAGGAGGGTGGCTACACCTTC. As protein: CATRKPIQEGGYTF.

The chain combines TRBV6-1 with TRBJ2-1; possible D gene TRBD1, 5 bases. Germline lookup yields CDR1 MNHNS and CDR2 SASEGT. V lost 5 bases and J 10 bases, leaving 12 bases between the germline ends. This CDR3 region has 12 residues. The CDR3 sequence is CASSTDSSEQFF. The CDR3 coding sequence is TGTGCCAGCAGTACCGACAGTTCCGAGCAGTTCTTC.

CDR3 sequence reads: CASNRIAEAFF. The CDR3 DNA is TGTGCCAGCAACAGGATTGCTGAAGCTTTCTTT. This chain uses TRBV28 with TRBJ1-1; TRBD1 might be the D (5 bases). Germline V gives CDR1 MDHEN, CDR2 SYDVKM. CDR3 size: 11 residues. V lost 7 bases and J 6 bases, leaving 9 bases between the germline ends. Drawing the rest from reference TRBV28 and TRBJ1-1, the complete variable domain is DVKVTQSSRYLVKRTGEKVFLECVQDMDHENMFWYRQDPGLGLRLIYFSYDVKMKEKGDIPEGYSVSREKKERFSLILESASTNQTSMYLCASNRIAEAFFGQGTRLTVV.

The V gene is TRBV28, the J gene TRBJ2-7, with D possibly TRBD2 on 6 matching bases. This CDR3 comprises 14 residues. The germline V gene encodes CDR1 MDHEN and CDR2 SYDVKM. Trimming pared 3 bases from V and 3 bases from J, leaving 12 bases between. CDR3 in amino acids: CASSFGGGLYEQYF. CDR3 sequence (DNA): TGTGCCAGCAGTTTCGGTGGAGGGCTCTACGAGCAGTACTTC.

The CDR3 reads CASSPPTISEQYF. The DNA of the CDR3 is TGTGCCAGCAGCCCCCCGACAATCTCCGAGCAGTACTTC. This chain joins TRBV4-2 and TRBJ2-7; no firm D call. V lost 4 bases, J lost 6 bases, and 13 bases lay in between. This CDR3 contains 13 residues. The germline gives CDR1 LGHNA, CDR2 YNFKEQ.

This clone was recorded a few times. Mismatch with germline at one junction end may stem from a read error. The CDR3 bases are TGTTCCAGCAGCACCCAGGGAATTGGCTACACCTTC. Its translation: CSSSTQGIGYTF. The V call is TRBV7-9, the J call TRBJ1-2, with D perhaps matching TRBD1 (5 bases). Germline CDR1 is SEHNR and CDR2 is FQNEAQ (reference sequence). The CDR3 sequence is 12 residues long.

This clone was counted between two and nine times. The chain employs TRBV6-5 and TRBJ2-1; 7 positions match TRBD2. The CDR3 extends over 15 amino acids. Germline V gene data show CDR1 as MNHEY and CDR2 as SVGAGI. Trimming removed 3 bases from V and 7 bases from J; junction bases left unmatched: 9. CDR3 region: CASSYGAGVPNEQFF. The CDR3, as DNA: TGTGCCAGCAGTTATGGGGCGGGAGTTCCAAATGAGCAGTTCTTC.

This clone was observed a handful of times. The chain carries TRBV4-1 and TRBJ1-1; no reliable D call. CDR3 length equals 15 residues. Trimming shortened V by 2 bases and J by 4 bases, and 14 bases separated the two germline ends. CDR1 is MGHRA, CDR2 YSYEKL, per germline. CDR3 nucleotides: TGCGCCAGCAGCCAACCGAGCGCGGCGGCCACTGAAGCTTTCTTT. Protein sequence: CASSQPSAAATEAFF.

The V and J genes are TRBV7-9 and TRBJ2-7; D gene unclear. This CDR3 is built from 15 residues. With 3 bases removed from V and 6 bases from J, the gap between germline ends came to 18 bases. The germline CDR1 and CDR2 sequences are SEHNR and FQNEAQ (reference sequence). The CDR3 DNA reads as TGTGCCAGCAGCTTTCCCAGGCAAAGGATTAGCGAGCAGTACTTC. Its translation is CASSFPRQRISEQYF. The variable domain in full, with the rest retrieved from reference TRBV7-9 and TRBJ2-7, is DTGVSQNPRHKITKRGQNVTFRCDPISEHNRLYWYRQTLGQGPEFLTYFQNEAQLEKSRLLSDRFSAERPKGSFSTLEIQRTEQGDSAMYLCASSFPRQRISEQYFGPGTRLTVT.

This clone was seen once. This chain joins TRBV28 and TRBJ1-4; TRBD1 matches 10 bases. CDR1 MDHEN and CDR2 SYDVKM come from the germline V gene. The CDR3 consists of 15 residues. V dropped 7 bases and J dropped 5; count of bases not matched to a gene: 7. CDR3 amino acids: CASTSATGGNEKLFF. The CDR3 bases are TGTGCCAGCACTTCAGCGACAGGGGGCAATGAAAAACTGTTTTTT.